Ten or more counts support the clone carrying this T cell receptor beta chain. The antigen is not known. The entry originates in a study of CD8+CD57+ T cells in acquired aplastic anemia. CDR3 length: 10 residues. Germline V CDR1 and CDR2: MDHEN, SYDVKM. Trimming pared 6 bases from V and 4 bases from J, leaving 4 bases between. The study's findings and limits: Patients had roughly 31 CD8+ CDR3 sequences in common with controls (the shared set).

The template used for profiling TCR beta VDJ and CDR3 was genomic DNA. Via MiXCR, TCRdb re-called the reads, giving one row per CDR3 protein. The sample shows about 180,000 distinct CDR3 sequences, nearly 50% of them seen only once. The sequenced patients had an expansion of CD8+CD57+ cells seen by flow cytometry. Every one of the patients had aplastic anemia (severe, acquired). Blood was sampled before the patients had received any therapy. The sample comprised sorted CD4+, CD8+, or CD8+CD57+ T cells (not recorded which) from PBMCs. The chain links TRBV28 to TRBJ2-7; D gene ambiguous. The sequence was collected from a human donor with aplastic anemia. CDR3 sequence reads: CASSLYEQYF. The DNA of the CDR3 is TGTGCCAGCAGCCTTTACGAGCAGTACTTC.